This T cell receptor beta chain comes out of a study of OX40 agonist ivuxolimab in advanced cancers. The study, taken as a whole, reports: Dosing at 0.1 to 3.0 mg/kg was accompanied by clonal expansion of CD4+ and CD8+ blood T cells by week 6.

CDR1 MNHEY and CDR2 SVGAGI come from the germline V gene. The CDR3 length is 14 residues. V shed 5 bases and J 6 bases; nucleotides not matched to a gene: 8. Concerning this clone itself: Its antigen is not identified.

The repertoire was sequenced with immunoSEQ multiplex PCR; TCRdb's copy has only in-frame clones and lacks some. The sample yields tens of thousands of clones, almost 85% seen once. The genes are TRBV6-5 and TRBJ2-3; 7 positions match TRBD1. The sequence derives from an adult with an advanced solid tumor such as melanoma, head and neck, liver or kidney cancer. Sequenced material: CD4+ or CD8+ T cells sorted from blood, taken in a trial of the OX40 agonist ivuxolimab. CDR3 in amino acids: CASSQTGPGDTQYF. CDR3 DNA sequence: TGTGCCAGCAGTCAGACAGGGCCTGGGGATACGCAGTATTTT.